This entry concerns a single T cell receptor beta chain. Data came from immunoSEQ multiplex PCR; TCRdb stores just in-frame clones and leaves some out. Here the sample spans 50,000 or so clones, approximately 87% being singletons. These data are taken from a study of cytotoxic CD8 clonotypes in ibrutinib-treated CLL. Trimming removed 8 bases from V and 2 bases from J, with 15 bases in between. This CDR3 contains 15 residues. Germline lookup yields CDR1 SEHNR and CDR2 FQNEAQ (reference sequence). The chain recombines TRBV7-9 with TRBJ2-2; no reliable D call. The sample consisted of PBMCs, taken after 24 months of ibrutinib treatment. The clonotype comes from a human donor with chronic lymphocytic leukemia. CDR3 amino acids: CASGTWAANTGELFF. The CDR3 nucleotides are TGTGCCAGCGGTACCTGGGCTGCAAACACCGGGGAGCTGTTTTTT.